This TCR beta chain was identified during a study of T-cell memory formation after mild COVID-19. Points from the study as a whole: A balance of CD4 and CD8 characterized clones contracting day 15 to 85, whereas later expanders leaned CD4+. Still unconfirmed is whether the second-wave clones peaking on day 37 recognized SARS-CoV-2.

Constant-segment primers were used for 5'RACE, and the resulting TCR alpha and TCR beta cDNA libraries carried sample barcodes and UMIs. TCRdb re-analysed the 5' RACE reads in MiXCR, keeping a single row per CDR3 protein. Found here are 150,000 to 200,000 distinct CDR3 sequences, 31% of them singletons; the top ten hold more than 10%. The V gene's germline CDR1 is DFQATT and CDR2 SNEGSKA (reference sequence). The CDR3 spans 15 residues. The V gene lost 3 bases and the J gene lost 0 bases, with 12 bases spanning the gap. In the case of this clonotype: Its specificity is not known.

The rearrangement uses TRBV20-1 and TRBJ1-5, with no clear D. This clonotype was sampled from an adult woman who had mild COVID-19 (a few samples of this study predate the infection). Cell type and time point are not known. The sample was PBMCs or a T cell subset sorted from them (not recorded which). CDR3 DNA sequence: TGCAGTGCTAGGCCGGGTCCTTATAGCAATCAGCCCCAGCATTTT. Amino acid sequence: CSARPGPYSNQPQHF.